This entry concerns a single T cell receptor beta chain. What it binds is unknown. This record comes from a study of cytomegalovirus exposure and HLA in healthy donors. PCR primers comprised 60 Vbeta and 13 Jbeta primers. Only in-frame clones appear in the TCRdb table, and some are missing; sequencing was by immunoSEQ multiplex PCR. The table records 150,000 to 200,000 clones, about three quarters of them present only once. Study outcomes and limitations: Accurate predictions that matched the HLA-A and HLA-B alleles of most subjects were reportedly made from TCR beta sequences.

Sequenced: PBMCs. The source is a middle-aged woman in good health and CMV-seronegative.

The CDR3 bases are TGTGCCAGCAGTCCGGGACAGGGACAAGAGACCCAGTACTTC. It yields the protein CASSPGQGQETQYF. The V gene is TRBV2, the J gene TRBJ2-5; 9 bases are a match to TRBD1. Trimming took 5 bases from V and 2 from J; bases not matched to a gene: 3. CDR1 is SNHLY, CDR2 FYNNEI, per germline. The CDR3 is made up of 14 amino acids.